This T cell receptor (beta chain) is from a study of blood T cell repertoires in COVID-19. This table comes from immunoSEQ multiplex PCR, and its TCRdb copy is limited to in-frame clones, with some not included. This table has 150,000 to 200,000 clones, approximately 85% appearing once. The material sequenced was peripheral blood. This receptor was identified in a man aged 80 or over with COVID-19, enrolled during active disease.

CDR3 coding DNA: TGCGCCAGCACCCGGATCAGCGGGGGCTCGTCCAATGAGCAGTTCTTC. Translation: CASTRISGGSSNEQFF. V usage is TRBV5-1 and J usage is TRBJ2-1; 8 bases align to TRBD2. The CDR3 covers 16 residues. Trimming at V came to 6 bases and at J to 6 bases, leaving 14 bases not matched to a gene. From germline, CDR1 is SGHRS and CDR2 YFSETQ.